The 28 T cell receptor beta chains below come from one sample, sequenced in a study of PD-1 blockade in classical Hodgkin lymphoma. The data were produced by immunoSEQ multiplex PCR, yet TCRdb's version contains in-frame clones alone and is incomplete. The table includes some 15,000 clones, about 90% detected once. The time point denotes: newly diagnosed, previously untreated cHL patient sample. Researchers pulled CD8+ T cells out of thawed PBMCs using magnetic negative selection. Sequencing was done on a sample of CD8+ T cells from blood. These receptors were collected from a human donor with classical Hodgkin lymphoma.

This clone occurred a few times. V is TRBV4-1 and J is TRBJ1-3, with TRBD1 as a possible D gene (5 bases). The ends were cut back, 1 base at V and 3 bases at J, with 13 bases in the middle. There are 16 residues in the CDR3. Looked up from germline, CDR1 is MGHRA and CDR2 is YSYEKL. The CDR3 DNA reads TGCGCCAGCAGCCAAGTCGGGCAGGGCGATGGAAACACCATATATTTT. Protein sequence: CASSQVGQGDGNTIYF.

The V call is TRBV7-4, the J call TRBJ1-2, with D possibly TRBD1 on 5 matching bases. This CDR3 spans 12 amino acids. From germline, CDR1 is SGHVT and CDR2 SQSDAQ. The germline V and J ends were trimmed by 3 bases and 4 bases, with 6 bases remaining between them. CDR3 residues: CASSFDSYGYTF. DNA for the CDR3: TGTGCCAGCAGCTTTGACAGCTATGGCTACACCTTC.

V gene TRBV9 combines with J gene TRBJ2-1, with D unclear. The V and J ends lost 7 bases and 7 bases respectively, with 15 bases between them. The CDR3 totals 13 residues. Per germline, CDR1 SGDLS and CDR2 YYNGEE. The CDR3 coding sequence is TGTGCCAGCCAAAGCCGAACTTCAAATGAGCAGTTCTTC. Residues: CASQSRTSNEQFF.

The chain has TRBV5-1 and TRBJ2-3, with TRBD2 identical over 9 bases. Unmatched junction bases numbered 0, after V lost 0 bases and J lost 1 base. Looked up from germline, CDR1 is SGHRS and CDR2 is YFSETQ. The CDR3 consists of 15 residues. The CDR3 loop reads CASSLEREGTDTQYF. For the CDR3, the DNA is TGCGCCAGCAGCTTGGAGCGGGAGGGCACAGATACGCAGTATTTT.

This chain joins TRBV28 and TRBJ1-6, with no clear D. CDR3 size: 16 residues. Deletions cut 6 bases from V and 7 bases from J, with 19 bases between. Germline V CDR1 and CDR2: MDHEN, SYDVKM. This CDR3 is CASSPNSAFLNSPLHF. CDR3 DNA: TGTGCCAGCAGCCCCAACAGTGCTTTTCTAAATTCACCCCTCCACTTT. The full variable domain, its missing parts supplied by reference TRBV28 and TRBJ1-6, is DVKVTQSSRYLVKRTGEKVFLECVQDMDHENMFWYRQDPGLGLRLIYFSYDVKMKEKGDIPEGYSVSREKKERFSLILESASTNQTSMYLCASSPNSAFLNSPLHFGNGTRLTVT.

V is TRBV7-6 and J is TRBJ1-5; no definite D call. The CDR3 consists of 15 residues. V lost 5 bases to trimming and J lost 0 bases, with 11 bases between them. Germline assignment: CDR1 SGHVS and CDR2 FNYEAQ. Here the CDR3 DNA reads TGTGCCAGCAGCGCCACGGCTTATAGCAATCAGCCCCAGCATTTT. This encodes CASSATAYSNQPQHF.

This chain links TRBV6-5 with TRBJ2-2; no firm D call. This CDR3 contains 15 residues. Germline CDR1 MNHEY, CDR2 SVGAGI. V was pared by 6 bases and J by 1 base, with 12 bases between. The CDR3 DNA reads TGTGCCAGCAGGTTACTGGACGGGAACACCGGGGAGCTGTTTTTT. Protein product: CASRLLDGNTGELFF.

The V gene is TRBV15, the J gene TRBJ1-2; TRBD1 might be the D (6 bases). Germline loops: CDR1 LNHNV, CDR2 YYDKDF (reference sequence). With 5 bases removed from V and 7 bases from J, the gap between germline ends came to 17 bases. The CDR3 spans 14 residues. The CDR3: CATSAAGGEAGYTF. DNA for the CDR3: TGTGCCACCAGCGCTGCGGGGGGCGAGGCTGGCTACACCTTC.

This clone was seen a handful of times. The V call is TRBV28, the J call TRBJ1-5; no clear D. The V gene lost 3 bases and the J gene lost 10 bases, with 19 bases spanning the gap. Germline CDR1 reads MDHEN; CDR2 reads SYDVKM. The CDR3 runs 15 residues. The CDR3 DNA follows: TGTGCCAGCAGTTTTTCTCGGGTCGGCTCGGTTCCCCAGCATTTT. Its protein is CASSFSRVGSVPQHF.

The V and J genes are TRBV11-2 and TRBJ2-1; 9 bases line up with TRBD2. Germline values: CDR1 SGHAT, CDR2 FQNNGV. This CDR3 contains 18 residues. Losses at the gene ends were 4 bases for V and 6 bases for J; bases not matched to a gene: 16. The CDR3 DNA reads as TGTGCCAGCAGCTCGCGACCGGGGGCTAGCGGGATAGTCAATGAGCAGTTCTTC. This sequence encodes CASSSRPGASGIVNEQFF.

V usage is TRBV29-1 and J usage is TRBJ2-2, with D unclear. The CDR3 contains 13 residues. Trimming left V 7 bases short and J 2 bases short, with 11 bases between. Germline lookup yields CDR1 SQVTM and CDR2 ANQGSEA. CDR3 sequence: CSGTSVNTGELFF. DNA of the CDR3: TGCAGCGGTACGTCAGTAAACACCGGGGAGCTGTTTTTT.

The rearrangement links TRBV6-6 to TRBJ2-7; 7 bases are shared with TRBD2. CDR1 and CDR2 (germline): MNHNY, SVGAGI (reference sequence). The ends lost 6 bases at V and 1 base at J; junction bases unmatched: 3. This CDR3 contains 13 residues. CDR3 nucleotides: TGTGCCAGCAGCCCCGGGGGGTCCTACGAGCAGTACGTC. Translating gives CASSPGGSYEQYV.

The rearrangement joins TRBV28 to TRBJ1-1; TRBD1 might be the D (5 bases). V gave up 1 base and J gave up 2 bases, with 17 bases separating them. This CDR3 has 17 residues. Germline V gives CDR1 MDHEN, CDR2 SYDVKM. The chain's CDR3 is CASSLLGTRTGNTEAFF. CDR3 DNA sequence: TGTGCCAGCAGTTTATTAGGGACCCGGACGGGAAACACTGAAGCTTTCTTT. The full variable domain, in which reference TRBV28 and TRBJ1-1 provide the parts outside the CDR3, is DVKVTQSSRYLVKRTGEKVFLECVQDMDHENMFWYRQDPGLGLRLIYFSYDVKMKEKGDIPEGYSVSREKKERFSLILESASTNQTSMYLCASSLLGTRTGNTEAFFGQGTRLTVV.

This clone was observed a handful of times. The chain links TRBV10-3 to TRBJ2-1; 7 nucleotides agree with TRBD1. Germline V gene lookup returns CDR1 ENHRY and CDR2 SYGVKD. J gave up 3 bases and V 0 bases, and 2 bases lay outside the gene matches. This CDR3 comprises 15 residues. Written as DNA, the CDR3 is TGTGCCATCAGTGAGTCGAGACAGGGCTACAATGAGCAGTTCTTC. It is translated as CAISESRQGYNEQFF.

The chain links TRBV2 to TRBJ2-1, with 7 bases lining up with TRBD1. V was pared by 5 bases and J by 6 bases, with 10 bases of the junction left unmatched. The CDR3 consists of 15 residues. CDR1 SNHLY and CDR2 FYNNEI come from the germline V gene. Here the CDR3 DNA reads TGTGCCAGCAGTCCCCGACAGGGTCGTCTCAATGAGCAGTTCTTC. Residues: CASSPRQGRLNEQFF.

The CDR3 DNA sequence: TGTGCCAGCAGTGACTCTGGGGCCAACGTCCTGACTTTC. It codes for CASSDSGANVLTF. V is TRBV6-4 and J is TRBJ2-6, with unresolved D. Trimming removed 0 bases from V and 3 bases from J, with 0 bases in between. Germline-derived CDR1 and CDR2 are MRHNA and SNTAGT. The CDR3 is made up of 13 amino acids.

The chain couples TRBV4-2 to TRBJ2-3, with D uncertain. CDR1 and CDR2 from the germline V gene are LGHNA and YNFKEQ. V gave up 4 bases and J gave up 0 bases, with 14 bases separating them. This CDR3 comprises 16 residues. CDR3 sequence reads: CASSPSTLSSTDTQYF. CDR3 nucleotide sequence: TGTGCCAGCAGCCCCTCGACCCTGTCTAGCACAGATACGCAGTATTTT.

The V and J genes are TRBV11-1 and TRBJ2-5, with 10 bases matching TRBD1. The CDR3 is made up of 15 amino acids. Germline V gene sequence: CDR1 SGHAT, CDR2 FQDESV (reference sequence). The J segment lost 3 bases and the V segment lost 5 bases, leaving 6 bases of the junction unmatched. In DNA, the CDR3 is TGTGCCAGCAGCCTCGGGACAGGGGCTAAAGAGACCCAGTACTTC. Protein sequence: CASSLGTGAKETQYF.

The V call is TRBV7-9, the J call TRBJ2-4; possible D gene TRBD1, 6 bases. The CDR3 consists of 15 residues. CDR1 and CDR2 (germline): SEHNR, FQNEAQ (reference sequence). The germline V and J ends were trimmed by 3 bases and 1 base, with 10 bases remaining between them. The DNA for the CDR3 is TGTGCCAGCAGCTTGGGGGCGTTGGCCAAAAACATTCAGTACTTC. This translates into CASSLGALAKNIQYF.

The rearrangement links TRBV4-1 to TRBJ1-6; D might be TRBD1 (5 bases). CDR1 MGHRA and CDR2 YSYEKL come from the germline V gene. With 4 bases removed from V and 9 bases from J, the gap between germline ends came to 19 bases. The CDR3 covers 16 residues. DNA of the CDR3: TGCGCCAGCAGCCTGGTTTGGGGGGAAGGATTTTCACCCCTCCACTTT. Residues: CASSLVWGEGFSPLHF.

Only one count was recorded for this clone. The genes are TRBV28 and TRBJ1-2; D not resolved. The CDR3 contains 13 residues. V lost 6 bases and J lost 2, with 10 bases in between. Looked up from germline, CDR1 is MDHEN and CDR2 is SYDVKM. CDR3 nucleotide sequence: TGTGCCAGCAGATCAATCGGAAACTATGGCTACACCTTC. Protein product: CASRSIGNYGYTF.

The rearrangement links TRBV5-4 to TRBJ1-1; D not resolved. The V end was cut by 0 bases, the J end by 6 bases, with 9 bases between. Germline lookup yields CDR1 SGHNT and CDR2 YYREEE (reference sequence). This CDR3 spans 13 amino acids. The CDR3 DNA reads TGTGCCAGCAGCTTGGCCTTGAGAGCTGAAGCTTTCTTT. It encodes CASSLALRAEAFF.

The rearrangement joins TRBV9 to TRBJ2-1; 7 bases map to TRBD2. The CDR3 length is 15 residues. V dropped 3 bases and J dropped 7; count of bases not matched to a gene: 10. Germline CDR1 reads SGDLS; CDR2 reads YYNGEE. For the CDR3, the DNA is TGTGCCAGCAGCGGGCCATTTGACGGGGGGAATGAGCAGTTCTTC. As protein: CASSGPFDGGNEQFF.

The gene calls are TRBV6-1 and TRBJ1-1; perhaps TRBD1 as D (5 bases). Germline loops: CDR1 MNHNS, CDR2 SASEGT. The CDR3 sequence is 14 residues long. Deletions cut 8 bases from V and 5 bases from J, with 18 bases between. The CDR3 coding sequence is TGTGCCAGCGAATCCAGGGTTCTCTATACTGAAGCTTTCTTT. This codes for CASESRVLYTEAFF.

This chain uses TRBV25-1 with TRBJ1-1; tentatively, D is TRBD1 (5 bases). Trimming cost V 8 bases and J 7 bases, with 17 bases left between them. Germline CDR1 reads MGHDK; CDR2 reads SYGVNS. The CDR3 consists of 13 residues. CDR3 loop: CASYSFGADEAFF. CDR3 sequence (DNA): TGTGCCAGCTACTCCTTTGGGGCCGATGAAGCTTTCTTT.

This sequence joins TRBV14 and TRBJ2-1; D call uncertain. V shed 2 bases and J shed 3 bases, with 14 bases lying between them. This CDR3 spans 16 amino acids. Germline V gives CDR1 SGHDN, CDR2 FVKESK. CDR3 sequence (DNA): TGTGCCAGCAGCCAATTTCTCGCGGAACTCTACAATGAGCAGTTCTTC. It translates to CASSQFLAELYNEQFF.

This chain uses TRBV6-5 with TRBJ1-2, with D perhaps matching TRBD1 (6 bases). The CDR3 spans 13 residues. Trimming took 10 bases from V and 6 from J, leaving 18 bases between them. Per germline, CDR1 MNHEY and CDR2 SVGAGI. CDR3 in amino acids: CATLGWGQDGYTF. CDR3 sequence (DNA): TGTGCCACCCTAGGGTGGGGGCAGGATGGCTACACCTTC.

The gene calls are TRBV20-1 and TRBJ1-4; D remains unclear. V lost 3 bases and J 12 bases, leaving 11 bases between the germline ends. The germline V gene encodes CDR1 DFQATT and CDR2 SNEGSKA (reference sequence). This CDR3 is 11 amino acids long. The DNA for the CDR3 is TGCAGTGCTAGGCGCGCCGGGGAACTGTTTTTT. This gives the protein CSARRAGELFF.